The present entry profiles one TCR beta chain with its context. Its specificity is unknown. Pregnant or lactating patients were excluded, as were those with uncontrolled infection or other autoimmune disease. The record originates from a study of T cells in Graves' hyperthyroidism and ophthalmopathy. Study-wide results and caveats: Within blood appeared most thyroid clonotypes that had expanded above 0.001.

Losses at the gene ends were 8 bases for V and 3 bases for J; bases not matched to a gene: 2. Germline assignment: CDR1 SQVTM and CDR2 ANQGSEA. The CDR3 spans 11 residues. The CDR3 regions of TCR beta were amplified from RNA transcripts. Initially, a first-round RT-PCR of the TCR CDR3 employed the HTBI primer set. Each CDR3 protein is one row after TCRdb ran MiXCR on the multiplex PCR reads. Of a few hundred thousand distinct CDR3 sequences detected, over 45% appear once; the ten largest clones hold roughly 45%. The sequence was obtained from an adult woman with Graves' disease, either hyperthyroidism or ophthalmopathy (not recorded which). This sequence joins TRBV29-1 and TRBJ1-2, with 8 bases fitting TRBD1. The sample was peripheral blood or thyroid tissue (not recorded which). CDR3 sequence reads: CSPGQDYGYTF. The DNA for the CDR3 is TGCAGCCCGGGACAGGACTATGGCTACACCTTC.